These 22 T cell receptor beta chains came from one sample sequenced in a study of shared clonotypes between healthy human individuals. The method was immunoSEQ multiplex PCR; TCRdb's version includes in-frame clones alone and lacks a portion of them. In the table there are fewer than 850,000 clones, around 91% of which are singletons. Sequencing was carried out using memory CD8+ T cells from PBMCs. Subset noted: CD45RO+ cells pooled with CCR7-negative TemRA cells. The receptors were sampled from a man in his late teens or twenties in good health. Some clones in this sample may be carry-over from other donors' samples.

V gene TRBV9 combines with J gene TRBJ2-7; the match to TRBD1 covers 9 bases. Germline V CDR1 and CDR2: SGDLS, YYNGEE. Unmatched junction bases numbered 8, after V lost 6 bases and J lost 4 bases. CDR3 length: 14 residues. The CDR3 sequence is CASTAGTGTYEQYF. In nucleotides, the CDR3 is TGTGCCAGCACCGCCGGGACAGGGACTTACGAGCAGTACTTC.

The genes are TRBV5-3 and TRBJ2-2; maybe TRBD2 (5 bases). TRBV5-3 is labeled an ORF, and its function is uncertain. V dropped 1 base and J dropped 4 bases, with 20 bases sitting between them. This CDR3 is built from 18 residues. The CDR3 region has the DNA TGTGCCAGAAGCTTGAGTCACCGAGGGCAGGTTTGCACCGGGGAGCTGTTTTTT. This sequence encodes CARSLSHRGQVCTGELFF.

J is TRBJ2-7 and V is TRBV11-2; D ambiguous. CDR3 size: 12 residues. The germline V gene encodes CDR1 SGHAT and CDR2 FQNNGV. With 3 bases removed from V and 4 bases from J, the gap between germline ends came to 7 bases. The CDR3 DNA sequence: TGTGCCAGCAGCTTGAATAAATACGAGCAGTACTTC. It yields the protein CASSLNKYEQYF.

The V and J genes are TRBV28 and TRBJ2-7, with D unclear. Trimming shortened V by 6 bases and J by 2 bases, and 8 bases separated the two germline ends. The CDR3 consists of 12 residues. Germline V lookup: CDR1 MDHEN, CDR2 SYDVKM. CDR3 nucleotide sequence: TGTGCCAGCAGGACCGCTACCTACGAGCAGTACTTC. It yields the protein CASRTATYEQYF.

This chain connects TRBV13 to TRBJ2-3, with a possible D match to TRBD1 (6 bases). V lost 1 base and J lost 6, with 17 bases in between. CDR3 length: 16 amino acids. Germline V lookup: CDR1 PRHDT, CDR2 FYEKMQ (reference sequence). In nucleotides, the CDR3 is TGTGCCAGCAGCTTAGCTGGAACAGGGTTTAGGGATACGCAGTATTTT. Translating it yields CASSLAGTGFRDTQYF.

V and J are TRBV5-1 and TRBJ2-1, with TRBD2 identical over 9 bases. V shed 0 bases and J 2 bases; nucleotides not matched to a gene: 6. Germline values: CDR1 SGHRS, CDR2 YFSETQ. The CDR3 consists of 17 residues. CDR3 amino acids: CASSLVSRLAAYNEQFF. The CDR3 DNA follows: TGCGCCAGCAGCTTGGTGTCCCGACTAGCGGCCTACAATGAGCAGTTCTTC. Full variable domain (rest looked up from reference TRBV5-1 and TRBJ2-1): KAGVTQTPRYLIKTRGQQVTLSCSPISGHRSVSWYQQTPGQGLQFLFEYFSETQRNKGNFPGRFSGRQFSNSRSEMNVSTLELGDSALYLCASSLVSRLAAYNEQFFGPGTRLTVL.

This clone was picked up one time. The chain couples TRBV19 to TRBJ2-7, with D unclear. The CDR3 contains 13 residues. Trimming removed 3 bases from V and 5 bases from J, with 11 bases in between. Germline V lookup: CDR1 LNHDA, CDR2 SQIVND (reference sequence). In DNA, the CDR3 is TGTGCCAGTAGTATGAGGACCGACCACGAGCAGTACTTC. Residues: CASSMRTDHEQYF.

The chain joins TRBV27 to TRBJ2-1; D not resolved. Trimming removed 3 bases from V and 2 bases from J, with 8 bases in between. CDR3 size: 14 residues. Per germline, CDR1 MNHEY and CDR2 SMNVEV (reference sequence). In DNA form, the CDR3 reads TGTGCCAGCAGTTTGCGGTACGCCTACAATGAGCAGTTCTTC. Protein sequence: CASSLRYAYNEQFF.

This clone was seen only a few times. The V and J genes are TRBV28 and TRBJ2-1; weak D call: TRBD2 (6 bases). The CDR3 runs 11 residues. V was pared by 5 bases and J by 9 bases, with 8 bases between. Germline V gene sequence: CDR1 MDHEN, CDR2 SYDVKM. The CDR3 loop reads CASSQRAEQFF. Written as DNA, the CDR3 is TGTGCCAGCAGTCAGCGGGCTGAGCAGTTCTTC.

The V call is TRBV2, the J call TRBJ2-1; 9 bases line up with TRBD1. CDR1 SNHLY and CDR2 FYNNEI come from the germline V gene. The length of the CDR3 is 15 residues. J gave up 3 bases and V 7 bases, and 7 bases lay outside the gene matches. The CDR3, as DNA: TGTGCCAGCACCGATGGGGACAGGGACTACAATGAGCAGTTCTTC. Its protein is CASTDGDRDYNEQFF.

The chain recombines TRBV2 with TRBJ1-4; unclear D gene. This CDR3 is 14 amino acids long. Germline V gene sequence: CDR1 SNHLY, CDR2 FYNNEI. Trimming pared 0 bases from V and 6 bases from J, leaving 8 bases between. CDR3 in DNA: TGTGCCAGCAGTGAAGCGCTTTTGGATGAAAAACTGTTTTTT. This sequence encodes CASSEALLDEKLFF.

This clone was seen just once. This chain uses TRBV9 with TRBJ2-7; perhaps TRBD1 as D (6 bases). Trimming stripped 5 bases from V and 3 bases from J, with 12 bases between. Germline loops: CDR1 SGDLS, CDR2 YYNGEE. The CDR3 is 13 amino acids. In nucleotides, the CDR3 is TGTGCCAGCAGTCAGGGGTCGTACTACGAGCAGTACTTC. Amino acids: CASSQGSYYEQYF.

The rearrangement links TRBV6-5 to TRBJ2-7; possible D gene TRBD1, 6 bases. The germline V gene has CDR1 MNHEY and CDR2 SVGAGI. V lost 6 bases to trimming and J lost 5 bases, with 17 bases between them. The CDR3 runs 14 residues. CDR3 amino acids: CASSLQTGSHEQYF. The CDR3 nucleotides are TGTGCCAGCAGCTTACAAACAGGGTCCCACGAGCAGTACTTC.

The chain links TRBV9 to TRBJ1-2; TRBD1 matches at 7 bases. In germline, CDR1 is SGDLS, CDR2 YYNGEE. Trimming removed 3 bases from V and 1 base from J; junction bases left unmatched: 9. This CDR3 spans 16 amino acids. The CDR3 DNA is TGTGCCAGCAGCGCGGAACAGGGGATCCATAACTATGGCTACACCTTC. This sequence encodes CASSAEQGIHNYGYTF.

This CDR3 is CASSAPGQGAGGNVLTF. CDR3 DNA sequence: TGCGCCAGCAGCGCCCCGGGACAGGGGGCTGGAGGCAACGTCCTGACTTTC. This rearrangement joins TRBV5-1 to TRBJ2-6; 12 positions match TRBD1. Per germline, CDR1 SGHRS and CDR2 YFSETQ. V lost 4 bases, J lost 9 bases, and 11 bases stayed unmatched. This CDR3 contains 17 residues.

This clone appeared a few times. The J gene is TRBJ1-5, the V gene TRBV28, with a possible D match to TRBD1 (5 bases). Trimming took 8 bases from V and 1 from J, leaving 12 bases between them. The CDR3 is 14 residues long. Germline V CDR1 and CDR2: MDHEN, SYDVKM. The CDR3 bases are TGTGCCAGCGACCGGGGCCGGAGCAATCAGCCCCAGCATTTT. It yields the protein CASDRGRSNQPQHF.

The chain recombines TRBV6-5 with TRBJ2-3, with D uncertain. This CDR3 has 12 amino acids. Per germline, CDR1 MNHEY and CDR2 SVGAGI. V was shortened by 5 bases and J by 3 bases, with 6 bases between the two germline ends. CDR3 amino acids: CASSLLTDTQYF. DNA for the CDR3: TGTGCCAGCAGTCTTTTAACAGATACGCAGTATTTT.

The chain combines TRBV11-2 with TRBJ2-1, with D possibly matching TRBD2 (5 bases). The CDR3 runs 16 residues. CDR1 is SGHAT, CDR2 FQNNGV, per germline. The V gene lost 2 bases and the J gene lost 6 bases, with 17 bases spanning the gap. The CDR3 DNA follows: TGTGCCAGCAGCTTACTTTCATCTAGCAGGCCCAATGAGCAGTTCTTC. It yields the protein CASSLLSSSRPNEQFF.

The rearrangement uses TRBV2 and TRBJ2-7, with D possibly matching TRBD2 (6 bases). The V gene's germline CDR1 is SNHLY and CDR2 FYNNEI. The CDR3 contains 15 residues. V lost 1 base and J lost 0, with 10 bases in between. CDR3 sequence (DNA): TGTGCCAGCAGTGAAGAGAGCGGGTCCTCCTACGAGCAGTACTTC. Encoded protein: CASSEESGSSYEQYF.

V is TRBV21-1 and J is TRBJ1-1. TRBV21-1 is a listed pseudogene. CDR3 length equals 15 residues. CDR3 loop: CASSNALSEGTEAFF. CDR3 coding DNA: TGTGCCAGCAGCAACGCCCTCTCAGAGGGCACTGAAGCTTTCTTT.

The chain links TRBV9 to TRBJ2-3; weak D call: TRBD2 (5 bases). Trimming cost V 7 bases and J 2 bases, with 11 bases left between them. The germline V gene has CDR1 SGDLS and CDR2 YYNGEE. The CDR3 has 13 residues. CDR3 sequence (DNA): TGTGCCAGCGGTCAGCGGCTCACAGATACGCAGTATTTT. Protein product: CASGQRLTDTQYF.

The chain employs TRBV7-6 and TRBJ2-1; either TRBD1 or TRBD2 may fit D (6 bases each). The CDR3 is made up of 14 amino acids. The V end was cut by 2 bases, the J end by 8 bases, with 13 bases between. Germline CDR1 and CDR2: SGHVS and FNYEAQ. CDR3 loop: CASSLFSGEDEQFF. CDR3 nucleotides: TGTGCCAGCAGCTTATTTTCAGGGGAGGATGAGCAGTTCTTC. Looking up the rest from reference TRBV7-6 and TRBJ2-1 gives the full variable domain: GAGVSQSPRYKVTKRGQDVALRCDPISGHVSLYWYRQALGQGPEFLTYFNYEAQQDKSGLPNDRFSAERPEGSISTLTIQRTEQRDSAMYRCASSLFSGEDEQFFGPGTRLTVL.